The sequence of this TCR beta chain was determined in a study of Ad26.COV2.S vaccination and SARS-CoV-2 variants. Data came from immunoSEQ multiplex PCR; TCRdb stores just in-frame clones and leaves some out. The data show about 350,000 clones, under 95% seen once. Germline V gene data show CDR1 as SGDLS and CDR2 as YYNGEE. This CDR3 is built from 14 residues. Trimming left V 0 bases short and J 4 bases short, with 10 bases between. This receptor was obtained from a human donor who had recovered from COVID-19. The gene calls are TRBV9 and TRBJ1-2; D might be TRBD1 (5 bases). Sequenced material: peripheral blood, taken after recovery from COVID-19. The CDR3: CASSVGQGSYGYTF. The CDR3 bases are TGTGCCAGCAGCGTAGGTCAGGGCTCCTATGGCTACACCTTC.